The TCR beta chain under discussion was sequenced for a study of OX40 agonist ivuxolimab in advanced cancers. Across the whole study: An agonistic human IgG2 monoclonal antibody against OX40 (CD134) was given.

This clone was counted once. TCRdb keeps only in-frame clones here, not all; method: immunoSEQ multiplex PCR. The top ten clones hold 1.1% of a sample with tens of thousands of clones, 90% to 95% of them seen once. The CDR3 runs to 16 residues. Germline V lookup: CDR1 MNHEY, CDR2 SVGAGI. The trim removed 3 bases at V and 5 bases at J, leaving 11 bases unmatched. The rearrangement uses TRBV6-5 and TRBJ2-5, with TRBD2 matching over 8 bases. Material: CD4+ or CD8+ T cells sorted from blood, obtained in a trial of the OX40 agonist ivuxolimab. The clonotype comes from an adult with an advanced solid tumor such as melanoma, head and neck, liver or kidney cancer. CDR3 nucleotides: TGTGCCAGCAGTTATGGGTTAGCGGGGTCCCAGGAGACCCAGTACTTC. It specifies CASSYGLAGSQETQYF.